Presented here are 31 T cell receptor beta chains from one specimen sequenced in a study of post-analysis software for immune sequencing data (dated by TCRdb to the mid-2010s). What the research found in general, with its limitations: Patients showed significantly higher frequencies than controls for roughly five TRBV segments, among them TRBV5-6, TRBV5-1 and TRBV20-1.

The receptor library was made with PCR. Data came from an Illumina HiSeq 2500. To reduce PCR and sequencing biases, unique molecular identifiers were incorporated into the TCR beta cDNA libraries. TCRdb passed the public sequencing reads through fastp at Q25 and MiXCR, retaining productive beta sequences. Duplicate CDR3 protein sequences are folded into a single record with the most common DNA and genes. The sample yields roughly 800,000 distinct CDR3 sequences; less than 35% were counted once. The ten largest account for around 0.56% of the sample. Antigens for these TCRs are unknown. The specimen sequenced was blood. These receptors all come from a girl between 5 and 17 years old with multiple sclerosis.

The genes are TRBV6-6 and TRBJ2-1; the match to TRBD1 covers 10 bases. Losses at the gene ends were 6 bases for V and 12 bases for J; bases not matched to a gene: 14. Germline V gives CDR1 MNHNY, CDR2 SVGAGI (reference sequence). This CDR3 spans 15 amino acids. CDR3 protein: CASRPGRQGAVGQFF. The CDR3 nucleotides are TGTGCCAGCAGGCCCGGAAGACAGGGGGCAGTGGGGCAGTTCTTC.

V gene TRBV4-1 combines with J gene TRBJ2-3; D gene ambiguous. The ends were cut back, 1 base at V and 0 bases at J, with 8 bases in the middle. The CDR3 sequence is 15 residues long. In germline, CDR1 is MGHRA, CDR2 YSYEKL. The CDR3 spells CASSQGIGSTDTQYF. CDR3 DNA: TGCGCCAGCAGCCAAGGGATCGGAAGCACAGATACGCAGTATTTT.

The CDR3 is CASSLSQRGTQYF. The CDR3 nucleotides are TGTGCCAGCAGTTTAAGCCAGCGGGGGACCCAGTACTTC. The rearrangement uses TRBV27 and TRBJ2-5, with 7 nucleotides matching TRBD2. This CDR3 contains 13 residues. The germline gives CDR1 MNHEY, CDR2 SMNVEV (reference sequence). V lost 2 bases and J lost 7; bases outside the gene matches: 4.

This clonotype has ten or more counts. One end of the junction does not line up with germline, which may come from a read error. The genes are TRBV20-1 and TRBJ2-1; D is possibly TRBD1 or TRBD2 (5 bases each). The CDR3 has 13 amino acids. Germline-derived CDR1 and CDR2 are DFQATT and SNEGSKA (reference sequence). The CDR3 nucleotides are TGCAGTGCAAGAGGGGAAGTCTACAATGAGCAGTTCTTC. Translating gives CSARGEVYNEQFF.

V and J are TRBV5-1 and TRBJ2-5, with 11 bases identical to TRBD1. Per germline, CDR1 SGHRS and CDR2 YFSETQ. V lost 3 bases, J lost 11 bases, and 15 bases stayed unmatched. This CDR3 is built from 16 residues. The CDR3 loop reads CASSSVTGQGVNEQYF. The CDR3 coding sequence is TGCGCCAGCAGCTCAGTGACGGGACAGGGGGTAAATGAGCAGTACTTC.

There are a few counts of this clonotype. This chain links TRBV24-1 with TRBJ2-7; 7 positions agree with TRBD1. V trimming: 3 bases; J trimming: 5 bases; junction bases outside the gene matches: 12. The germline V gene has CDR1 KGHDR and CDR2 SFDVKD. This CDR3 is 16 amino acids long. CDR3 DNA: TGTGCCACCAGTGATCTACACCCGGGACAGAGAAACGAGCAGTACTTC. This gives the protein CATSDLHPGQRNEQYF.

This clonotype has only a few counts. The rearrangement uses TRBV20-1 and TRBJ2-5; D gene uncertain. The germline gives CDR1 DFQATT, CDR2 SNEGSKA (reference sequence). CDR3 length equals 14 residues. Trimming took off 0 bases at V and 4 bases at J, with 12 bases between the two ends. The CDR3 nucleotides read TGCAGTGCTAGAGAGGCCCGCTCGCGAGAGACCCAGTACTTC. Translated, it gives CSAREARSRETQYF.

The rearrangement uses TRBV20-1 and TRBJ2-1; the D gene is possibly TRBD2 (6 bases). The CDR3 loop spans 12 amino acids. V lost 0 bases, J lost 9 bases, and 9 bases lay in between. Germline CDR1 is DFQATT and CDR2 is SNEGSKA (reference sequence). The CDR3 is CSARDTSSEQFF. The CDR3 DNA reads as TGCAGTGCTAGAGATACTAGCAGTGAGCAGTTCTTC.

This clonotype was counted only a few times. The chain combines TRBV2 with TRBJ2-1, with 13 bases identical to TRBD2. There are 16 residues in the CDR3. Germline CDR1 reads SNHLY; CDR2 reads FYNNEI. V gave up 7 bases and J gave up 6 bases; unmatched junction bases: 9. The CDR3 sequence: CASTPRTSGSLNEQFF. DNA of the CDR3: TGTGCCAGCACCCCGAGGACTAGCGGGAGCCTCAATGAGCAGTTCTTC.

The table lists this clonotype with a few counts. This chain joins TRBV6-1 and TRBJ2-4; D may be TRBD1 (6 bases). Trimming stripped 5 bases from V and 4 bases from J, with 12 bases between. The length of the CDR3 is 14 residues. The V gene's germline CDR1 is MNHNS and CDR2 SASEGT. The CDR3 spells CASSKDSQKNIQYF. As DNA, the CDR3 is TGTGCCAGCAGTAAGGACAGCCAAAAAAACATTCAGTACTTC.

V is TRBV20-1 and J is TRBJ2-5; weak D call: TRBD1 (5 bases). Trimming cost V 8 bases and J 4 bases, with 17 bases left between them. The length of the CDR3 is 13 residues. The germline V gene encodes CDR1 DFQATT and CDR2 SNEGSKA (reference sequence). CDR3 residues: CSPKPRVRETQYF. The CDR3 DNA is TGCAGTCCTAAACCCAGGGTACGAGAGACCCAGTACTTC.

In this sample, this clonotype turned up a few times. The chain is built from TRBV6-1 and TRBJ1-5; TRBD1 matches 7 bases. Per germline, CDR1 MNHNS and CDR2 SASEGT. The CDR3 totals 14 residues. The trim removed 6 bases at V and 4 bases at J, leaving 6 bases unmatched. CDR3 in amino acids: CASRLQGSNQPQHF. The CDR3 nucleotides read TGTGCCAGCAGACTACAGGGGAGTAATCAGCCCCAGCATTTT.

The gene calls are TRBV5-1 and TRBJ1-1, with D perhaps matching TRBD1 (6 bases). V lost 0 bases, J lost 1 base, and 16 bases lay in between. CDR1 is SGHRS, CDR2 YFSETQ, per germline. This CDR3 region has 17 residues. CDR3 loop: CASSLGHRVGGNTEAFF. The CDR3 DNA sequence: TGCGCCAGCAGCTTGGGACACAGGGTAGGGGGGAACACTGAAGCTTTCTTT.

V is TRBV11-2 and J is TRBJ1-2; D is perhaps TRBD1 (6 bases). Germline assignment: CDR1 SGHAT and CDR2 FQNNGV. This CDR3 contains 15 residues. Trimming cost V 6 bases and J 4 bases, with 18 bases left between them. CDR3 sequence (DNA): TGTGCCAGCAGTTTGGGGGACACCGGATTCTATGGCTACACCTTC. This codes for CASSLGDTGFYGYTF.

The chain carries TRBV5-1 and TRBJ2-2, with 8 bases lining up with TRBD1. Germline V lookup: CDR1 SGHRS, CDR2 YFSETQ. V lost 4 bases, J lost 3 bases, and 8 bases stayed unmatched. The CDR3 consists of 16 residues. CDR3 sequence: CASSPPGQVYTGELFF. The CDR3 DNA reads TGCGCCAGCAGCCCGCCGGGACAGGTGTACACCGGGGAGCTGTTTTTT.

This clonotype was detected a few times. As DNA, the CDR3 is TGTGCCAGCAGGGGAACAATTTTCTACAATGAGCAGTTCTTC. Its protein is CASRGTIFYNEQFF. The genes are TRBV27 and TRBJ2-1; unclear D gene. Trimming removed 6 bases at V and 3 bases at J, with 12 bases between. Germline V gene sequence: CDR1 MNHEY, CDR2 SMNVEV (reference sequence). The CDR3 has 14 residues.

For this clonotype: Germline and junction disagree at one end, which may indicate a read error. The V and J genes are TRBV2 and TRBJ1-1; D is undetermined. Germline-derived CDR1 and CDR2 are SNHLY and FYNNEI. The CDR3 runs 11 residues. In DNA form, the CDR3 reads TGTGCCCGCAGCCGGGAGGTTGAAGCTTTCTTT. Its protein product is CARSREVEAFF. Filled out from reference TRBV2 and TRBJ1-1, the complete variable domain reads EPEVTQTPSHQVTQMGQEVILRCVPISNHLYFYWYRQILGQKVEFLVSFYNNEISEKSEIFDDQFSVERPDGSNFTLKIRSTKLEDSAMYFCARSREVEAFFGQGTRLTVV.

The CDR3 loop is CASSYPTRGGELFF. CDR3 DNA: TGTGCCAGCAGTTACCCGACGAGGGGCGGGGAGCTGTTTTTT. The chain links TRBV6-2 or TRBV6-3 to TRBJ2-2; D is possibly TRBD1 or TRBD2 (5 bases each). Looked up from germline, CDR1 is MNHEY and CDR2 is SVGEGT. This CDR3 has 14 residues. V was trimmed by 2 bases and J by 7 bases, leaving 11 bases between them.

A few counts support this clonotype. The CDR3 sequence: CASSLSGGAAKDTQYF. The CDR3 nucleotides read TGTGCCAGCAGCCTTAGCGGGGGGGCCGCGAAGGATACGCAGTATTTT. The rearrangement uses TRBV4-2 and TRBJ2-3; 11 bases fit TRBD2. The length of the CDR3 is 16 residues. The V gene end was trimmed by 4 bases and the J gene end by 6 bases; junction bases not matched to a gene: 9. Germline V CDR1 and CDR2: LGHNA, YNFKEQ.

The sample holds a few counts of this clonotype. V gene TRBV13 combines with J gene TRBJ2-5, with 10 bases fitting TRBD1. The CDR3 is made up of 14 amino acids. Germline V lookup: CDR1 PRHDT, CDR2 FYEKMQ (reference sequence). V gave up 6 bases and J gave up 5 bases; unmatched junction bases: 6. This CDR3 reads CASRWDRGCETQYF. The DNA for the CDR3 is TGTGCCAGCAGGTGGGACAGGGGATGTGAGACCCAGTACTTC.

The chain combines TRBV20-1 with TRBJ1-6; D uncertain. Germline-derived CDR1 and CDR2 are DFQATT and SNEGSKA (reference sequence). CDR3 size: 13 residues. V was shortened by 4 bases and J by 8 bases, with 12 bases between the two germline ends. The CDR3 DNA reads as TGCAGTGCTACTGGCCCCGGGGATTCACCCCTCCACTTT. Residues: CSATGPGDSPLHF.

Many counts were recorded for this clonotype. The rearrangement links TRBV10-3 to TRBJ2-3; D ambiguous. Per germline, CDR1 ENHRY and CDR2 SYGVKD. The CDR3 totals 15 residues. With 6 bases removed from V and 2 bases from J, the gap between germline ends came to 15 bases. DNA of the CDR3: TGTGCCATCAGAGTTGGTCCATCTAACACAGATACGCAGTATTTT. This gives the protein CAIRVGPSNTDTQYF.

This chain joins TRBV3-1 and TRBJ2-7; D is possibly TRBD2 (6 bases). The germline V gene encodes CDR1 LGHDT and CDR2 YNNKEL (reference sequence). The CDR3 totals 17 residues. The V gene lost 0 bases and the J gene lost 3 bases, with 18 bases spanning the gap. The CDR3 reads CASSQDLRAGSFYEQYF. The CDR3 DNA reads TGTGCCAGCAGCCAAGATCTTCGGGCGGGATCATTCTACGAGCAGTACTTC.

J is TRBJ2-5 and V is TRBV5-1; TRBD2 matches at 7 bases. J was trimmed by 11 bases and V by 4 bases; bases with no gene match: 20. The CDR3 contains 16 residues. The germline V gene has CDR1 SGHRS and CDR2 YFSETQ. The DNA for the CDR3 is TGCGCCAGCAGCGTCGACGGGACTCCTGGGGGGGATGAGCAGTACTTC. This gives the protein CASSVDGTPGGDEQYF. Full variable domain (missing parts from reference TRBV5-1 and TRBJ2-5): KAGVTQTPRYLIKTRGQQVTLSCSPISGHRSVSWYQQTPGQGLQFLFEYFSETQRNKGNFPGRFSGRQFSNSRSEMNVSTLELGDSALYLCASSVDGTPGGDEQYFGPGTRLLVL.

As concerns this clonotype: Mismatch with germline at one junction end may stem from a read error. The chain recombines TRBV7-8 with TRBJ2-2; D may be TRBD2 (5 bases). This CDR3 is 14 amino acids long. Germline lookup yields CDR1 SGHVS and CDR2 FQNEAQ. The CDR3 protein is CASTETTSSGKLFF. The CDR3 coding sequence is TGTGCCAGTACTGAGACCACTAGTTCCGGGAAGCTGTTTTTT.

The rearrangement links TRBV5-1 to TRBJ2-4; D is uncertain. Matching the DNA end better, TRBJ2-7 makes the J call doubtful. The CDR3 extends over 17 amino acids. CDR1 SGHRS and CDR2 YFSETQ come from the germline V gene. This CDR3 reads CASSFGPISRTVHEQYF. The CDR3 DNA reads TGCGCCAGCAGCTTTGGCCCCATTAGCCGTACGGTTCACGAGCAGTACTTC.

V and J are TRBV20-1 and TRBJ2-5; D might be TRBD2 (7 bases). Trimming took 6 bases from V and 2 from J, leaving 16 bases between them. Germline loops: CDR1 DFQATT, CDR2 SNEGSKA (reference sequence). The CDR3 extends over 14 amino acids. CDR3 amino acids: CSAAGAGAQETQYF. CDR3 DNA sequence: TGCAGTGCGGCTGGGGCGGGGGCACAAGAGACCCAGTACTTC.

This clonotype has more than one count but fewer than ten. The gene calls are TRBV20-1 and TRBJ2-1; 11 nucleotides match TRBD2. Germline-derived CDR1 and CDR2 are DFQATT and SNEGSKA (reference sequence). The CDR3 length is 16 residues. Germline trimming cut 3 bases from V and 8 bases from J; bases unmatched to any gene: 12. The DNA of the CDR3 is TGCAGTGCTAGCCGGTCTAGCGGGAGGATTATCGATGAGCAGTTCTTC. Encoded protein: CSASRSSGRIIDEQFF.

A remark on this clonotype: An end of the junction does not agree with germline; a read error may underlie this. This rearrangement joins TRBV4-3 to TRBJ2-7, with TRBD1 matching 10 bases. This CDR3 region has 14 residues. CDR1 LGHNA and CDR2 YSLEER come from the germline V gene. As DNA, the CDR3 is TGCGCCAGCAGCCAGGGACAGGGGAACTACGAGCAGCACTTC. Translation gives CASSQGQGNYEQHF.

This clonotype was counted only a few times. The J gene is TRBJ2-2, the V gene TRBV7-2; D call uncertain. This CDR3 spans 15 amino acids. Trimming cost V 3 bases and J 5 bases, with 13 bases left between them. The germline V gene encodes CDR1 SGHTA and CDR2 FQGNSA. CDR3 bases: TGTGCCAGCAGCTTCCGACCCCTGGGTACCGGGGAGCTGTTTTTT. Encoded protein: CASSFRPLGTGELFF.

The chain links TRBV20-1 to TRBJ2-3; D is unresolved. In germline, CDR1 is DFQATT, CDR2 SNEGSKA (reference sequence). The CDR3 consists of 14 residues. V dropped 0 bases and J dropped 2 bases, with 9 bases sitting between them. The CDR3 spells CSARELGLTDTQYF. Written as DNA, the CDR3 is TGCAGTGCTAGAGAGTTAGGCCTCACAGATACGCAGTATTTT.